These T cell receptor beta chains were read from a single sample in a study of OX40 agonist ivuxolimab in advanced cancers. Assay: immunoSEQ multiplex PCR; the TCRdb copy retains only in-frame clones and omits some. The table shows some 35,000 clones, with approximately 80% occurring only once. The sample was CD4+ or CD8+ T cells sorted from blood, taken in a trial of the OX40 agonist ivuxolimab. The origin of the receptors is an adult with an advanced solid tumor such as melanoma, head and neck, liver or kidney cancer. Each CDR3 is given with its conserved first and last residue. Each record gives: clone size, J gene, D gene, V gene, CDR3 protein, CDR3 DNA. The D gene is left open where the match is weak. The size field is filled for only some rows; it gives once, few, many or a size class.

.,TRBJ2-1,TRBD1,TRBV2,CASTPQGASFNEQFF,TGTGCCAGCACCCCCCAGGGGGCTTCATTCAATGAGCAGTTCTTC
.,TRBJ1-3,.,TRBV7-9,CASTPFVGNTIYF,TGTGCCAGCACCCCCTTCGTTGGAAACACCATATATTTT
.,TRBJ1-2,.,TRBV5-1,CASSWNRDGYTF,TGCGCCAGCAGCTGGAACAGGGATGGCTACACCTTC
.,TRBJ2-2,.,TRBV7-3,CASSLAGILGGGELFF,TGTGCCAGCAGCTTAGCGGGGATACTGGGAGGCGGGGAGCTGTTTTTT
once,TRBJ2-5,.,TRBV2,CASSFNQETQYF,TGTGCCAGCAGTTTCAACCAAGAGACCCAGTACTTC
once,TRBJ2-1,TRBD1,TRBV4-1,CASSQDPGQGPYNEQFF,TGCGCCAGCAGCCAAGATCCAGGACAGGGCCCCTACAATGAGCAGTTCTTC
.,TRBJ1-1,.,TRBV2,CASSVGQMNTEAFF,TGTGCCAGCAGTGTTGGACAGATGAACACTGAAGCTTTCTTT
.,TRBJ1-2,.,TRBV6-5,CASSPSPGNGYTF,TGTGCCAGCAGCCCCTCGCCCGGGAACGGCTACACCTTC
few,TRBJ2-7,.,TRBV6-5,CASRLDPRGEQYF,TGTGCCAGCAGATTAGACCCTCGGGGGGAGCAGTACTTC
.,TRBJ1-3,.,TRBV28,CASSLLRSSGNTIYF,TGTGCCAGCAGTTTACTGCGGAGCTCTGGAAACACCATATATTTT
.,TRBJ2-3,TRBD2,TRBV30,CAWSVGASGGASNRYF,TGTGCCTGGAGTGTAGGGGCTAGCGGGGGGGCCAGCAACCGGTATTTT
.,TRBJ2-1,TRBD2,TRBV6-1,CASANLAGGSPEFF,TGTGCCAGCGCTAACCTAGCGGGAGGGTCTCCGGAGTTCTTC
once,TRBJ1-1,.,TRBV19,CASSMGRNTEAFF,TGTGCCAGTAGTATGGGTAGGAACACTGAAGCTTTCTTT
.,TRBJ1-4,.,TRBV19,CASSLDSPRTNEKLFF,TGTGCCAGTAGCCTGGACAGCCCGAGGACTAATGAAAAACTGTTTTTT
.,TRBJ2-1,TRBD2,TRBV7-8,CASSLASGRSPGAYNEQFF,TGTGCCAGCAGCTTGGCTAGCGGGAGGTCTCCAGGGGCCTACAATGAGCAGTTCTTC
once,TRBJ2-1,TRBD1,TRBV27,CASKSGGQGQHEQFF,TGTGCCAGCAAGTCCGGGGGACAGGGGCAGCATGAGCAGTTCTTC
.,TRBJ2-2,.,TRBV4-3,CASSHPGVGTGELFF,TGCGCCAGCAGCCATCCAGGCGTCGGCACCGGGGAGCTGTTTTTT
once,TRBJ2-7,.,TRBV23-1,CASSQSARDGPSSYEQYF,TGCGCCAGCAGTCAATCGGCGCGGGACGGACCAAGCTCCTACGAGCAGTACTTC
.,TRBJ2-5,.,TRBV4-2,CASSQDGGVETQYF,TGTGCCAGCAGCCAAGACGGAGGGGTCGAGACCCAGTACTTC
.,TRBJ2-5,TRBD2,TRBV9,CASSRGEGETQYF,TGTGCCAGCAGTCGGGGGGAAGGAGAGACCCAGTACTTC
.,TRBJ2-7,TRBD1,TRBV10-3,CAISDGTGPYEQYF,TGTGCCATCAGTGACGGGACAGGGCCCTACGAGCAGTACTTC
.,TRBJ2-4,.,TRBV11-3,CASSLMPGNIQYF,TGTGCCAGCAGCTTGATGCCGGGAAACATTCAGTACTTC
.,TRBJ1-1,.,TRBV11-2,CASSKQAANTEAFF,TGTGCCAGCAGCAAGCAGGCGGCGAACACTGAAGCTTTCTTT
.,TRBJ2-3,TRBD1,TRBV7-3,CASSLTSGTGGNTQYF,TGTGCCAGCAGCTTAACGTCCGGGACAGGGGGTAATACGCAGTATTTT
few,TRBJ1-1,TRBD1,TRBV9,CASSQGQLSVAAFF,TGTGCCAGCAGCCAGGGACAGTTGAGCGTAGCAGCTTTCTTT
.,TRBJ2-7,.,TRBV5-6,CASSLTVYEQYF,TGTGCCAGCAGCTTGACAGTTTACGAGCAGTACTTC
.,TRBJ2-5,.,TRBV4-1,CASSLTGGETQYF,TGCGCCAGCAGCCTAACCGGGGGAGAGACCCAGTACTTC
.,TRBJ1-2,.,TRBV19,CASSAGTVYGYTF,TGTGCCAGTAGTGCTGGGACGGTTTATGGCTACACCTTC
.,TRBJ1-3,.,TRBV7-6,CASSFTSPSSSGNTIYF,TGTGCCAGCAGCTTTACCAGTCCCAGCAGCTCTGGAAACACCATATATTTT
.,TRBJ1-2,.,TRBV4-3,CASSQGRGISYGYTF,TGCGCCAGCAGCCAAGGGAGGGGAATCTCCTATGGCTACACCTTC
.,TRBJ1-1,TRBD1,TRBV19,CASSMGTGNTEAFF,TGTGCCAGTAGTATGGGGACAGGAAACACTGAAGCTTTCTTT
.,TRBJ2-7,TRBD2,TRBV30,CAWSVGGGAYEQYF,TGTGCCTGGAGTGTTGGCGGGGGGGCCTACGAGCAGTACTTC
.,TRBJ2-7,.,TRBV5-1,CASSLQGSAYEQYF,TGCGCCAGCAGCTTACAGGGTTCCGCCTACGAGCAGTACTTC
.,TRBJ1-6,.,TRBV28,CASSPAGRARSPLHF,TGTGCCAGCAGTCCGGCGGGGAGGGCAAGGTCACCCCTCCACTTT
few,TRBJ2-5,TRBD1,TRBV7-7,CASSSRTGGLETQYF,TGTGCTAGCAGCTCCAGGACAGGGGGCTTGGAGACCCAGTACTTC
.,TRBJ2-1,TRBD2,TRBV5-1,CASSTSGTSGHNEQFF,TGCGCCAGCAGCACCTCCGGGACTAGCGGCCACAATGAGCAGTTCTTC
.,TRBJ2-2,.,TRBV7-9,CASSQRGNTGELFF,TGTGCCAGCAGCCAACGTGGGAACACCGGGGAGCTGTTTTTT
.,TRBJ1-1,TRBD1,TRBV2,CASGTEGGTGEAFF,TGTGCCAGCGGAACCGAAGGGGGCACAGGTGAAGCTTTCTTT
.,TRBJ1-2,.,TRBV28,CASSSRLYGYTF,TGTGCCAGCAGTTCCCGGCTCTATGGCTACACCTTC
.,TRBJ2-2,TRBD1,TRBV5-6,CASGTGGSGELFF,TGTGCCTCAGGGACAGGGGGCTCCGGGGAGCTGTTTTTT
.,TRBJ2-3,TRBD2,TRBV2,CASQREGRDTQYF,TGTGCCAGCCAGCGGGAGGGCCGAGATACGCAGTATTTT